This T cell receptor (beta chain) was profiled in a study of cytomegalovirus exposure and HLA in healthy donors. Whole-study results and caveats: In presence/absence analyses, roughly uniform sequencing depth across donors was assumed. Several top significant clusters appeared, in a later analysis, to be linked to common viral pathogens.

Trimming cost V 4 bases and J 3 bases; bases outside gene matches: 2. In germline, CDR1 is MDHEN, CDR2 SYDVKM. CDR3 size: 15 residues. Amplification used 60 Vbeta primers and 13 Jbeta primers. The protocol was immunoSEQ multiplex PCR, while the TCRdb copy is restricted to in-frame clones and leaves out a portion. The sample has 150,000 to 200,000 clones, about four fifths seen once. A remark on this clone: Its matching antigen is unknown.

This TCR was sampled from a boy aged 2 to 9 in good health and CMV-seronegative. The sequenced material came from PBMCs. The chain uses TRBV28 and TRBJ2-3; TRBD2 matches 12 bases. Written as DNA, the CDR3 is TGTGCCAGCAGTTCTAGCGGGGGGGCGACAGATACGCAGTATTTT. Translated: CASSSSGGATDTQYF.